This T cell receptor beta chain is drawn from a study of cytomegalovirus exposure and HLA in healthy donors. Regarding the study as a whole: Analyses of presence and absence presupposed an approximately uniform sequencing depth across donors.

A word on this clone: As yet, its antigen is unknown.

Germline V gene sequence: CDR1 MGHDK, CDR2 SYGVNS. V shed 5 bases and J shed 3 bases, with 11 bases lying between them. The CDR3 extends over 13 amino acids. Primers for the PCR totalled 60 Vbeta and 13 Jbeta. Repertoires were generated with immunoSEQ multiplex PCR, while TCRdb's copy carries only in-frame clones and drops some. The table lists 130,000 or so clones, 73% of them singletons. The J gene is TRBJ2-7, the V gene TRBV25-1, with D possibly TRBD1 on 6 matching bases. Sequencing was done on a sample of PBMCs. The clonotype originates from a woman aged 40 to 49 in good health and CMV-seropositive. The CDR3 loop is CASSLGQNYEQYF. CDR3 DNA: TGTGCCAGCAGTCTTGGACAGAACTACGAGCAGTACTTC.